Following are 26 T cell receptor beta chains from one sample sequenced in a study of T cells in Graves' hyperthyroidism and ophthalmopathy. Researchers amplified the TCR beta CDR3 regions from RNA transcripts. Primed by the HTBI set, a first-round RT-PCR was run on the TCR CDR3. TCRdb fed the multiplex PCR reads into MiXCR, producing one record per CDR3 protein. The sample shows around 720,000 distinct CDR3 sequences, 30% to 40% of them seen only once. Sequenced material: blood. The origin of the receptors is a woman aged 40 to 55 with Graves' hyperthyroidism.

This clonotype was detected a few times. This chain connects TRBV20-1 to TRBJ2-7; D is unresolved. Germline values: CDR1 DFQATT, CDR2 SNEGSKA (reference sequence). The CDR3 covers 12 residues. The germline V and J ends were trimmed by 0 bases and 4 bases, with 7 bases remaining between them. Here the CDR3 reads CSARDNTYEQYF. CDR3 bases: TGCAGTGCTAGAGATAACACTTACGAGCAGTACTTC.

The V and J genes are TRBV7-2 and TRBJ2-5, with D uncertain. Trimming cost V 3 bases and J 2 bases, with 13 bases left between them. Germline lookup yields CDR1 SGHTA and CDR2 FQGNSA. The CDR3 sequence is 15 residues long. CDR3 region: CASSLAGETQETQYF. CDR3 DNA sequence: TGTGCCAGCAGCTTGGCCGGAGAGACGCAAGAGACCCAGTACTTC. Drawing the rest from reference TRBV7-2 and TRBJ2-5, the complete variable domain is GAGVSQSPSNKVTEKGKDVELRCDPISGHTALYWYRQSLGQGLEFLIYFQGNSAPDKSGLPSDRFSAERTGGSVSTLTIQRTQQEDSAVYLCASSLAGETQETQYFGPGTRLLVL.

As regards this clonotype: A read error is possible here, since a much larger clone lies one base away. The J gene is TRBJ1-4, the V gene TRBV7-2, with D uncertain. Germline CDR1 reads SGHTA; CDR2 reads FQGNSA. The germline V and J ends were trimmed by 2 bases and 5 bases, with 6 bases remaining between them. This CDR3 has 13 amino acids. The CDR3 reads CASSLFRNEKLFF. The CDR3 DNA is TGTGCCAGCAGCTTATTCAGGAATGAAAAACTGTTTTTT.

V usage is TRBV6-5 and J usage is TRBJ1-2; 12 positions match TRBD1. This CDR3 spans 15 amino acids. V was clipped by 6 bases and J by 8 bases; unmatched bases: 10. The germline gives CDR1 MNHEY, CDR2 SVGAGI. The CDR3 is CASRITGTGGRGYTF. The CDR3 bases are TGTGCCAGCAGGATCACCGGGACAGGGGGCCGGGGCTACACCTTC.

This clonotype was detected only a few times. The chain joins TRBV5-4 to TRBJ1-1, with 7 bases identical to TRBD1. CDR3 size: 15 residues. Looked up from germline, CDR1 is SGHNT and CDR2 is YYREEE (reference sequence). J was trimmed by 3 bases and V by 3 bases; bases with no gene match: 8. CDR3 DNA: TGTGCCAGCAGCTCCCCGGACAGGTCGGACACTGAAGCTTTCTTT. Protein: CASSSPDRSDTEAFF.

This clonotype has a count of ten or more. The chain uses TRBV19 and TRBJ1-1; no clear D. In germline, CDR1 is LNHDA, CDR2 SQIVND (reference sequence). The CDR3 runs to 14 residues. Trimming removed 5 bases at V and 0 bases at J, with 10 bases between. This chain's CDR3 is CASSQFAVNTEAFF. CDR3 nucleotides: TGTGCCAGTAGTCAATTCGCAGTGAACACTGAAGCTTTCTTT.

A word on this clonotype: The junction departs from germline at one end; a sequencing error may be responsible. The chain combines TRBV7-2 with TRBJ1-6; D not certain. Germline V CDR1 and CDR2: SGHTA, FQGNSA. The CDR3 loop spans 15 amino acids. The CDR3 coding sequence is TGCGCCAGCCGAAGAAAGGACTCCTATAATTCACCCCTCCACTTT. The encoded protein is CASRRKDSYNSPLHF.

This clonotype was detected many times. The chain couples TRBV29-1 to TRBJ2-7, with no clear D. The V end was cut by 6 bases, the J end by 5 bases, with 20 bases between. CDR1 SQVTM and CDR2 ANQGSEA come from the germline V gene. There are 14 residues in the CDR3. The CDR3 region is CSVLGSSTDHEQYF. The CDR3 nucleotides are TGCAGCGTGTTGGGTAGCTCAACGGACCACGAGCAGTACTTC.

This clonotype was observed at least ten times. CDR3 protein: CASMEVAGNTIYF. CDR3 nucleotide sequence: TGTGCCAGCATGGAGGTGGCTGGAAACACCATATATTTT. The chain has TRBV25-1 and TRBJ1-3; D remains ambiguous. The V gene lost 7 bases and the J gene lost 2 bases, with 9 bases spanning the gap. The CDR3 totals 13 residues. Germline V lookup: CDR1 MGHDK, CDR2 SYGVNS.

At least ten counts were recorded for this clonotype. The chain couples TRBV7-2 to TRBJ1-5, with TRBD1 identical over 9 bases. The CDR3 contains 14 residues. V shed 5 bases, J shed 7 bases, and the junction held 6 bases outside the gene matches. CDR1 is SGHTA, CDR2 FQGNSA, per germline. The CDR3 region is CASSPDRGGQPQHF. DNA for the CDR3: TGTGCCAGCAGCCCTGACAGGGGGGGGCAGCCCCAGCATTTT.

This clonotype was observed a handful of times. J is TRBJ2-7 and V is TRBV6-5; TRBD2 aligns across 7 bases. The CDR3 consists of 14 residues. Per germline, CDR1 MNHEY and CDR2 SVGAGI. This CDR3 reads CATAGTRTTYEQYF. CDR3 DNA: TGTGCTACAGCGGGAACTCGAACAACCTACGAGCAGTACTTC.

The chain uses TRBV7-8 and TRBJ1-2; D remains unclear. CDR3 length equals 14 residues. V lost 4 bases and J lost 6, with 15 bases in between. Germline V lookup: CDR1 SGHVS, CDR2 FQNEAQ. The CDR3 region has the DNA TGTGCCAGCAGCTCCCTTAGGGAGGTCGATGGCTACACCTTC. The encoded protein is CASSSLREVDGYTF. The full variable domain, in which reference TRBV7-8 and TRBJ1-2 provide the parts outside the CDR3, is GAGVSQSPRYKVAKRGQDVALRCDPISGHVSLFWYQQALGQGPEFLTYFQNEAQLDKSGLPSDRFFAERPEGSVSTLKIQRTQQEDSAVYLCASSSLREVDGYTFGSGTRLTVV.

This clonotype has just one count. V gene TRBV7-9 combines with J gene TRBJ1-4; D is possibly TRBD1 (5 bases). Trimming took off 5 bases at V and 2 bases at J, with 18 bases between the two ends. The CDR3 is made up of 17 amino acids. CDR1 and CDR2 from the germline V gene are SEHNR and FQNEAQ (reference sequence). Here the CDR3 DNA reads TGTGCCAGCAGCGGGCCAGGGACCCGGTCGACTAATGAAAAACTGTTTTTT. Its protein product is CASSGPGTRSTNEKLFF.

This clonotype was detected many times. The chain combines TRBV7-2 with TRBJ1-2; weak D call: TRBD1 (6 bases). V lost 7 bases to trimming and J lost 6 bases, with 18 bases between them. This CDR3 region has 14 residues. The germline V gene has CDR1 SGHTA and CDR2 FQGNSA. In DNA form, the CDR3 reads TGTGCCAGCACGCCCGGGGGGCAGTATAATGGCTACACCTTC. Its protein is CASTPGGQYNGYTF.

This rearrangement joins TRBV6-1 to TRBJ2-7; 8 nucleotides align to TRBD2. The trim removed 5 bases at V and 3 bases at J, leaving 12 bases unmatched. Germline V lookup: CDR1 MNHNS, CDR2 SASEGT. CDR3 length: 16 residues. In DNA form, the CDR3 reads TGTGCCAGCAGTCCCGCCGGGGGGGCCCCGAACTACGAGCAGTACTTC. As protein: CASSPAGGAPNYEQYF.

In its sample, this clonotype was seen a few times. This chain uses TRBV9 with TRBJ1-5; 8 bases match TRBD1. The V gene end was trimmed by 4 bases and the J gene end by 4 bases; junction bases not matched to a gene: 7. The CDR3 has 15 residues. The V gene's germline CDR1 is SGDLS and CDR2 YYNGEE. In DNA form, the CDR3 reads TGTGCCAGCAGCCGAGGGCAGGGGGCGAATCAGCCCCAGCATTTT. Its translation is CASSRGQGANQPQHF.

In this sample, this clonotype turned up many times. CDR3 protein: CASTPITEAFF. DNA for the CDR3: TGTGCCAGCACTCCGATTACTGAAGCTTTCTTT. The rearrangement links TRBV7-9 to TRBJ1-1; no clear D. The CDR3 length is 11 residues. Germline V gives CDR1 SEHNR, CDR2 FQNEAQ (reference sequence). V lost 7 bases, J lost 5 bases, and 8 bases lay in between.

This clonotype showed up just once. The gene calls are TRBV25-1 and TRBJ1-5; a weak D match, TRBD1 (5 bases). Germline lookup yields CDR1 MGHDK and CDR2 SYGVNS. There are 14 residues in the CDR3. V was pared by 9 bases and J by 0 bases, with 12 bases between. The CDR3 spells CASRPGDSNQPQHF. In nucleotides, the CDR3 is TGTGCCAGTCGACCGGGGGATAGCAATCAGCCCCAGCATTTT.

This chain links TRBV10-3 with TRBJ1-4; a possible D gene is TRBD1 (6 bases). The CDR3 runs 15 residues. V gave up 10 bases and J gave up 5 bases, with 20 bases separating them. Germline V gene lookup returns CDR1 ENHRY and CDR2 SYGVKD. CDR3 nucleotides: TGTGCCACGGCCCCGGGGGCGCGGTTAAATGAAAAACTGTTTTTT. Encoded protein: CATAPGARLNEKLFF.

V and J are TRBV2 and TRBJ2-2; TRBD1 aligns across 9 bases. Trimming at V came to 3 bases and at J to 8 bases, leaving 4 bases not matched to a gene. This CDR3 has 14 amino acids. From germline, CDR1 is SNHLY and CDR2 FYNNEI. CDR3 loop: CASSDQTGGGELFF. CDR3 nucleotides: TGTGCCAGCAGTGACCAGACAGGGGGAGGGGAGCTGTTTTTT.

Note on this clonotype: This may arise from a read error, as a much more abundant clone is one base away. The CDR3 region is CAISGGSTGELFF. Here the CDR3 DNA reads TGTGCCATCAGTGGGGGGAGCACCGGGGAGCTGTTTTTT. The chain combines TRBV10-3 with TRBJ2-2, with D perhaps being TRBD1 or TRBD2 (5 bases each). Trimming cost V 4 bases and J 4 bases, with 7 bases left between them. Germline V gene sequence: CDR1 ENHRY, CDR2 SYGVKD. This CDR3 spans 13 amino acids.

The chain has TRBV7-9 and TRBJ1-1, with TRBD1 as a possible D gene (5 bases). The CDR3 length is 16 residues. From germline, CDR1 is SEHNR and CDR2 FQNEAQ (reference sequence). The V end was cut by 5 bases, the J end by 1 base, with 17 bases between. The CDR3 loop is CASSLSAGTTNTEAFF. In nucleotides, the CDR3 is TGTGCCAGCAGCCTAAGCGCGGGGACCACGAACACTGAAGCTTTCTTT. Complete variable domain (other parts from reference TRBV7-9 and TRBJ1-1): DTGVSQNPRHKITKRGQNVTFRCDPISEHNRLYWYRQTLGQGPEFLTYFQNEAQLEKSRLLSDRFSAERPKGSFSTLEIQRTEQGDSAMYLCASSLSAGTTNTEAFFGQGTRLTVV.

This chain uses TRBV5-4 with TRBJ1-2, with 7 bases identical to TRBD1. The germline CDR1 and CDR2 sequences are SGHNT and YYREEE (reference sequence). The CDR3 spans 13 residues. V lost 7 bases, J lost 6 bases, and 9 bases stayed unmatched. The CDR3 DNA is TGTGCCAGCGGCTACCAGGGGGGAGATGGCTACACCTTC. Its translation: CASGYQGGDGYTF.

A few counts support this clonotype. The rearrangement joins TRBV5-1 to TRBJ2-7; no clear D. The CDR3 is 15 amino acids. The V end lost 1 base, the J end lost 1 base, and 12 bases lay between the germline ends. The germline V gene encodes CDR1 SGHRS and CDR2 YFSETQ. The CDR3 bases are TGCGCCAGCAGCTTGCGTGCCGGACCGTCCTACGAGCAGTACTTC. Its protein is CASSLRAGPSYEQYF.

The J gene is TRBJ1-1, the V gene TRBV6-5; D gene uncertain. Germline V CDR1 and CDR2: MNHEY, SVGAGI. This CDR3 has 17 amino acids. The V gene lost 2 bases and the J gene lost 0 bases, with 16 bases spanning the gap. This chain's CDR3 is CASSYPRRRHMNTEAFF. The CDR3 DNA reads TGTGCCAGCAGTTACCCACGGCGCCGACACATGAACACTGAAGCTTTCTTT.

The J gene is TRBJ2-2, the V gene TRBV5-1, with D possibly matching TRBD1 (5 bases). CDR3 size: 17 residues. Deletions cut 4 bases from V and 4 bases from J, with 20 bases between. Germline assignment: CDR1 SGHRS and CDR2 YFSETQ. The CDR3 nucleotides are TGCGCCAGCAGCCTAGAAGGTCAGGGTGTGGGCACCGGGGAGCTGTTTTTT. This sequence encodes CASSLEGQGVGTGELFF.